The 13 T cell receptor beta chains listed next were all sequenced from one sample in a study of shared clonotypes between healthy human individuals. The naive CD8 fraction comprised CD45RO-negative cells positively selected for CCR7 and excluded terminally differentiated effector memory CD45RA+ cells. The assay was immunoSEQ multiplex PCR, and TCRdb's table has in-frame clones only and misses some. The sample holds approximately 590,000 clones; around 95% are singletons and the top ten take less than 0.13%. The sample consisted of naive CD8+ T cells sorted from blood. The receptors derive from a woman aged 25 to 45 in good health.

J is TRBJ1-3 and V is TRBV4-1; no reliable D call. Germline V lookup: CDR1 MGHRA, CDR2 YSYEKL. V dropped 0 bases and J dropped 4 bases, with 7 bases sitting between them. The CDR3 is 14 amino acids. The CDR3: CASSQERYGNTIYF. DNA of the CDR3: TGCGCCAGCAGCCAAGAGAGGTACGGAAACACCATATATTTT.

The J gene is TRBJ2-3, the V gene TRBV28; maybe TRBD1 (6 bases). V was clipped by 5 bases and J by 1 base, with 10 bases between them. The CDR3 runs 14 residues. Germline V gives CDR1 MDHEN, CDR2 SYDVKM. CDR3 amino acids: CASSLQGGTDTQYF. The CDR3 region has the DNA TGTGCCAGCAGTCTACAGGGCGGCACAGATACGCAGTATTTT. Looking up the rest from reference TRBV28 and TRBJ2-3 gives the full variable domain: DVKVTQSSRYLVKRTGEKVFLECVQDMDHENMFWYRQDPGLGLRLIYFSYDVKMKEKGDIPEGYSVSREKKERFSLILESASTNQTSMYLCASSLQGGTDTQYFGPGTRLTVL.

V usage is TRBV28 and J usage is TRBJ2-7, with 7 positions matching TRBD1. Germline assignment: CDR1 MDHEN and CDR2 SYDVKM. The trim removed 6 bases at V and 4 bases at J, leaving 9 bases unmatched. This CDR3 has 14 amino acids. The CDR3 region has the DNA TGTGCCAGCAGACGATTGGGGACAGTATACGAGCAGTACTTC. Protein: CASRRLGTVYEQYF. The full variable domain, its missing parts supplied by reference TRBV28 and TRBJ2-7, is DVKVTQSSRYLVKRTGEKVFLECVQDMDHENMFWYRQDPGLGLRLIYFSYDVKMKEKGDIPEGYSVSREKKERFSLILESASTNQTSMYLCASRRLGTVYEQYFGPGTRLTVT.

The chain has TRBV30 and TRBJ2-6, with D uncertain. CDR3 size: 14 residues. The V end lost 1 base, the J end lost 0 bases, and 4 bases lay between the germline ends. CDR1 GTSNPN and CDR2 SVGIG come from the germline V gene (reference sequence). This CDR3 is CAWSGSSGANVLTF. DNA for the CDR3: TGTGCCTGGAGTGGTAGCTCTGGGGCCAACGTCCTGACTTTC.

The chain couples TRBV27 to TRBJ1-1, with 9 bases aligning to TRBD1. Per germline, CDR1 MNHEY and CDR2 SMNVEV (reference sequence). The CDR3 runs 14 residues. Trimming removed 2 bases from V and 8 bases from J; junction bases left unmatched: 6. CDR3 amino acids: CASSLTGTGSEAFF. The CDR3 DNA reads TGTGCCAGCAGTTTAACCGGGACAGGGAGCGAAGCTTTCTTT.

V gene TRBV2 combines with J gene TRBJ2-3; D is undetermined. This CDR3 is 13 amino acids long. From germline, CDR1 is SNHLY and CDR2 FYNNEI. V lost 11 bases and J 4 bases, leaving 16 bases between the germline ends. The DNA for the CDR3 is TGTGCCTACAGCCCGGGTATATCAGATACGCAGTATTTT. This codes for CAYSPGISDTQYF.

The chain employs TRBV27 and TRBJ2-7, with 14 bases lining up with TRBD2. The ends lost 7 bases at V and 3 bases at J; junction bases unmatched: 5. CDR3 length: 15 amino acids. Germline CDR1 MNHEY, CDR2 SMNVEV (reference sequence). The CDR3 region is CASTSTSGRVYEQYF. CDR3 nucleotides: TGTGCCAGCACCTCGACTAGCGGGAGGGTCTACGAGCAGTACTTC.

The V and J genes are TRBV9 and TRBJ1-1; D call uncertain. V lost 3 bases, J lost 1 base, and 13 bases lay in between. The CDR3 is 15 amino acids. CDR1 and CDR2 (germline): SGDLS, YYNGEE. CDR3 residues: CASSDSRVPNTEAFF. DNA for the CDR3: TGTGCCAGCAGCGACTCTCGGGTGCCGAACACTGAAGCTTTCTTT.

This chain links TRBV5-4 with TRBJ2-2; 9 bases agree with TRBD2. The trim removed 3 bases at V and 1 base at J, leaving 4 bases unmatched. The CDR3 spans 16 residues. CDR1 is SGHNT and CDR2 is YYREEE in the germline V gene (reference sequence). CDR3 nucleotides: TGTGCCAGCAGCTCCGGGACTAGCCGGAACACCGGGGAGCTGTTTTTT. The encoded protein is CASSSGTSRNTGELFF.

V usage is TRBV5-6 and J usage is TRBJ2-1; D perhaps matches TRBD2 (7 bases). CDR3 size: 17 residues. Germline CDR1 SGHDT, CDR2 YYEEEE. Between the trimmed V and J ends, which lost 0 bases and 0 bases, there was a span of 13 bases. In nucleotides, the CDR3 is TGTGCCAGCAGCTTGGCTTGGGGGGGCAACTCCTACAATGAGCAGTTCTTC. As protein: CASSLAWGGNSYNEQFF. Full variable domain (outside the CDR3, taken from reference TRBV5-6 and TRBJ2-1): DAGVTQSPTHLIKTRGQQVTLRCSPKSGHDTVSWYQQALGQGPQFIFQYYEEEERQRGNFPDRFSGHQFPNYSSELNVNALLLGDSALYLCASSLAWGGNSYNEQFFGPGTRLTVL.

CDR3 protein: CASSESGWRGAYEQYF. CDR3 nucleotide sequence: TGTGCCAGCAGTGAAAGTGGTTGGAGGGGAGCCTACGAGCAGTACTTC. The chain employs TRBV6-1 and TRBJ2-7, with D tentatively TRBD2 (6 bases). CDR1 and CDR2 (germline): MNHNS, SASEGT. The CDR3 is made up of 16 amino acids. The germline V and J ends were trimmed by 2 bases and 2 bases, with 16 bases remaining between them.

This chain uses TRBV5-1 with TRBJ2-7, with 11 bases aligning to TRBD2. The CDR3 is 14 residues long. J gave up 3 bases and V 2 bases, and 1 base lay outside the gene matches. Germline CDR1 reads SGHRS; CDR2 reads YFSETQ. CDR3 nucleotide sequence: TGCGCCAGCAGCTTTACTAGCGGGAGCTACGAGCAGTACTTC. This encodes CASSFTSGSYEQYF. The whole variable domain, remainder taken from reference TRBV5-1 and TRBJ2-7, is KAGVTQTPRYLIKTRGQQVTLSCSPISGHRSVSWYQQTPGQGLQFLFEYFSETQRNKGNFPGRFSGRQFSNSRSEMNVSTLELGDSALYLCASSFTSGSYEQYFGPGTRLTVT.

The chain recombines TRBV28 with TRBJ1-2, with D unclear. The length of the CDR3 is 13 residues. Trimming pared 5 bases from V and 8 bases from J, leaving 15 bases between. The germline V gene encodes CDR1 MDHEN and CDR2 SYDVKM. The CDR3 sequence: CASSREVEGGYTF. The DNA for the CDR3 is TGTGCCAGCAGTAGAGAGGTAGAGGGAGGCTACACCTTC.